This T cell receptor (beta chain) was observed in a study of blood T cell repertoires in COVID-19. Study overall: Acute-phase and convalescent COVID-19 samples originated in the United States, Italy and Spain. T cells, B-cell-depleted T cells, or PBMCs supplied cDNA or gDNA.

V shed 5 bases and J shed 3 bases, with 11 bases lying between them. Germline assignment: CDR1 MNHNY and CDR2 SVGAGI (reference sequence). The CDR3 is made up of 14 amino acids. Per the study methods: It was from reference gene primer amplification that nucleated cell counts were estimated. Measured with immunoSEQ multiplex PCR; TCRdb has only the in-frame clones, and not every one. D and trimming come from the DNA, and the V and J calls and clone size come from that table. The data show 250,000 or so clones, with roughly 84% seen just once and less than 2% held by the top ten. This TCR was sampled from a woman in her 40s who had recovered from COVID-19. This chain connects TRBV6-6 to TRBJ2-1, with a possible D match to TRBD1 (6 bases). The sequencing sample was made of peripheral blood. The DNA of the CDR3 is TGTGCCAGCAGTCCGACAGGAGACTACAATGAGCAGTTCTTC. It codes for CASSPTGDYNEQFF.